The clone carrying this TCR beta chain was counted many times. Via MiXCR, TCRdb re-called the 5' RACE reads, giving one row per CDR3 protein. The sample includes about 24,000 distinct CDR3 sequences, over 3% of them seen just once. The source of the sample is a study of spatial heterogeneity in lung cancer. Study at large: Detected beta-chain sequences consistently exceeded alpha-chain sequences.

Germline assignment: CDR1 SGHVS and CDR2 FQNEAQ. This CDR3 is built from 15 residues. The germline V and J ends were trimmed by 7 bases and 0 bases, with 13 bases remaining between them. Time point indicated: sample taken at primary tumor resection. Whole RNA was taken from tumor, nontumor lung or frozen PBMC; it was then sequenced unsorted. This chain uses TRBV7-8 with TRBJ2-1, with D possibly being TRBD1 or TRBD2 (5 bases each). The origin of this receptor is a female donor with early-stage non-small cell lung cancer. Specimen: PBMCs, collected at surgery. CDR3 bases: TGTGCCAGCAAAGGTGAGGGGAGCTCCTACAATGAGCAGTTCTTC. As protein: CASKGEGSSYNEQFF.